This T cell receptor beta chain was captured in a study of breast tumors, draining lymph nodes, adjacent tissues. Study-wide results and limits: Tumor TCR diversity was below lymph nodes but above nontumor tissue. Luminal-like breast cancer showed significantly greater tumor-nontumor repertoire similarity than basal-like breast cancer did. That most tumor T cells come from lymph nodes remained unproven.

Breast cancer patients provided tissue from their axillary draining lymph nodes. This clonotype was recorded many times. Its antigen remains unidentified. TCRdb processed the multiplex PCR reads anew with MiXCR; each CDR3 protein has one entry. This table has some 130,000 distinct CDR3 sequences, 15% to 20% appearing once. Germline loops: CDR1 WSHSY, CDR2 SAAADI. CDR3 size: 14 residues. The ends lost 8 bases at V and 6 bases at J; junction bases unmatched: 6. The receptor comes from a female donor with breast cancer. Some clones in this sample may be carry-over from other donors' samples. The V call is TRBV10-2, the J call TRBJ2-1; 11 positions match TRBD2. Source material: axillary lymph node tissue. The CDR3 reads CASLAGGPGNEQFF. The CDR3 DNA sequence: TGCGCCAGCTTAGCGGGGGGGCCGGGCAATGAGCAGTTCTTC.